This T cell receptor beta chain was recovered during a study of Graves' ophthalmopathy and Graves' hyperthyroidism. In the study overall: Ahead of any treatment, peripheral blood was obtained at the initial diagnosis. Overall study findings and caveats: Most expanded clonotypes from thyroid (those above 0.001 frequency) were also found in blood.

Being free of ophthalmopathy for 18 months of follow-up defined stable hyperthyroidism. Certain patients, namely those with other autoimmune diseases, uncontrolled infections, pregnancy or lactation, were excluded. Per germline, CDR1 SGHTA and CDR2 FQGNSA. This CDR3 has 13 amino acids. The V end lost 2 bases, the J end lost 12 bases, and 17 bases lay between the germline ends. Ten or more counts support this clonotype. The target antigen is unknown. RNA transcripts provided the template for amplifying TCR beta CDR3 regions. HTBI-primed RT-PCR formed the first round, and a multiplex PCR formed the second. TCRdb reanalysed the multiplex PCR reads using MiXCR and keeps one entry per CDR3 protein. The sample consists of 300,000 to 450,000 distinct CDR3 sequences, about a sixth of them appearing once.

The clonotype comes from an adult woman with stable Graves' hyperthyroidism. This chain uses TRBV7-2 with TRBJ2-7, with D possibly TRBD2 on 6 matching bases. The sequenced sample consisted of peripheral blood. The CDR3 DNA reads as TGTGCCAGCAGCTTAATGCTGGCGGGATACTCGTACTTC. It specifies CASSLMLAGYSYF.